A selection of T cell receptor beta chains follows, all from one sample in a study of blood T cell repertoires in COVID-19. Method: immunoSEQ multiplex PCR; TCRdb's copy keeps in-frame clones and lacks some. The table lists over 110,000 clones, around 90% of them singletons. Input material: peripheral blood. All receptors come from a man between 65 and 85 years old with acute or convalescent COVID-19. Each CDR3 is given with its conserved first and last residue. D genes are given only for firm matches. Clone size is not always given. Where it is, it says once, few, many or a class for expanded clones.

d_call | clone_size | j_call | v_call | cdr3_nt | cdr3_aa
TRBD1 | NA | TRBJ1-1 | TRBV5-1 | TGCGCCAGCAGCGGGAGATCCGGGACAGGGGGAAACACTGAAGCTTTCTTT | CASSGRSGTGGNTEAFF
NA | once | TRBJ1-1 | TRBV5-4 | TGTGCCAGCAGCCAAGTAGGGAGACCTGAAGCTTTCTTT | CASSQVGRPEAFF
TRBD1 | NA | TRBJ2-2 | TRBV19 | TGTGCCAGTAGACATGTCTTAGGGACAGTCAGCACCGGGGAGCTGTTTTTT | CASRHVLGTVSTGELFF
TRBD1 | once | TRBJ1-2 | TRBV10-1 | TGCGCCAGCAGTGAGTCGAGGACAGGGGGCAATGGCTACACCTTC | CASSESRTGGNGYTF
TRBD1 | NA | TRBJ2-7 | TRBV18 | TGTGCCAGCTCACCAAACAGACAGGGGAGCTCCTACGAGCAGTACTTC | CASSPNRQGSSYEQYF
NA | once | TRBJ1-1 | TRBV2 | TGTGCCAGCATGGTTCAGCCAGGAAACACTGAAGCTTTCTTT | CASMVQPGNTEAFF
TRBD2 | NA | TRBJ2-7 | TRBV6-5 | TGTGCCAGCACCATGGGGGGAGGGGCTAACTACGAGCAGTACTTC | CASTMGGGANYEQYF
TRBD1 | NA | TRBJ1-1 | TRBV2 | TGTGCCAGCAGGCTCGGACAGGGAGACACTGAAGCTTTCTTT | CASRLGQGDTEAFF
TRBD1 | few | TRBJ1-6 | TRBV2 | TGTGCCAGCAGTCAAACAGGGGGTTTATATTCACCCCTCCACTTT | CASSQTGGLYSPLHF
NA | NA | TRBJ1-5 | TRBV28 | TGTGCCAGCACCGGGAGTCTCGAACCCCAGCATTTT | CASTGSLEPQHF
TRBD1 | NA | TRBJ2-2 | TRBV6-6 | TGTGCCAGCAGTTACTCGGACAGGACCCCCGGGGAGCTGTTTTTT | CASSYSDRTPGELFF
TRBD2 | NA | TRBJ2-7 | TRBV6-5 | TGTGCCAGCAGAGACGCCGGGGAGGGTACCGACGAGCAGTACTTC | CASRDAGEGTDEQYF
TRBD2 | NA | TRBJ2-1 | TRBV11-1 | TGTGCCAGCAGCTTAGCACTAGCGATCTCCTACAATGAGCAGTTCTTC | CASSLALAISYNEQFF
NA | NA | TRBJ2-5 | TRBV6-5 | TGTGCCAGCAGATCGATACTCCGAGAGACCCAGTACTTC | CASRSILRETQYF